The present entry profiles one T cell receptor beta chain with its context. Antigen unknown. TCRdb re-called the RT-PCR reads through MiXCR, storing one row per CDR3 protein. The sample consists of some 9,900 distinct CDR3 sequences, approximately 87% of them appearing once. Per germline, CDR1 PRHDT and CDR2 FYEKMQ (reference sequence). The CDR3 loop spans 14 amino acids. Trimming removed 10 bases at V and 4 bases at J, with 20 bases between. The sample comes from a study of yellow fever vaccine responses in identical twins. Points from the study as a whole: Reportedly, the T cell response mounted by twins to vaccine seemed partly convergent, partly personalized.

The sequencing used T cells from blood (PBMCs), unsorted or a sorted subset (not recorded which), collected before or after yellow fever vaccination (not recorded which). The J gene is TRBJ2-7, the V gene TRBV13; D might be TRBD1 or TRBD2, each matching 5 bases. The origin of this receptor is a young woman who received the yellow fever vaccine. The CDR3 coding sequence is TGTGCCACCCGCCGGGACCAAAGCCTTTACGAGCAGTACTTC. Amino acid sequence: CATRRDQSLYEQYF.